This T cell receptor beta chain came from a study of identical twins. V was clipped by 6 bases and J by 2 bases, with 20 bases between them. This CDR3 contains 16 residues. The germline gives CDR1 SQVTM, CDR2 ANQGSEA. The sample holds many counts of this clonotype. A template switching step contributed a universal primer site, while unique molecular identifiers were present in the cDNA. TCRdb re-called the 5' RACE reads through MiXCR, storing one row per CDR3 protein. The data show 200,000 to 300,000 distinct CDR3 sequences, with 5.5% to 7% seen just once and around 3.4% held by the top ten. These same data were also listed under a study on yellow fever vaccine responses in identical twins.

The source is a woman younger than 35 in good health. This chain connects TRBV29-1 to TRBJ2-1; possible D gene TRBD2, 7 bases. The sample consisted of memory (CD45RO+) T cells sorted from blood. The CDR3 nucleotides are TGCAGCGTCGTGGGGGGGCGGAGGGGTGCCTACAATGAGCAGTTCTTC. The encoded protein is CSVVGGRRGAYNEQFF.